The T cell receptor beta chain under discussion was sequenced for a study of T cell responses to AZD1222 COVID-19 vaccine. Overall study: Whether given at about 4 or about 12 weeks, second doses were pooled.

Regarding the study as a whole: Vaccine-associated CD4 TCRs spanned spike, dominant at 160-218 and 743-854. Once two AZD1222 doses were given, Spike-specific TCR breadth and depth went up.

Libraries were prepared by immunoSEQ multiplex PCR; TCRdb keeps only in-frame clonotypes and omits some of them. The repertoire has about 130,000 clones, 80% to 90% of them found once; the top ten carry under 25%. The trim removed 2 bases at V and 4 bases at J, leaving 5 bases unmatched. This CDR3 has 14 amino acids. In germline, CDR1 is SGDLS, CDR2 YYNGEE. On this clone itself: Its antigen is unknown.

The chain combines TRBV9 with TRBJ2-5; 7 bases agree with TRBD1. The source of this sequence is an adult in good health. Sample: peripheral blood, taken on day 0 of AZD1222 vaccination. The CDR3 sequence is CASSVGRGLETQYF. The CDR3 DNA is TGTGCCAGCAGCGTTGGCAGGGGGTTAGAGACCCAGTACTTC.